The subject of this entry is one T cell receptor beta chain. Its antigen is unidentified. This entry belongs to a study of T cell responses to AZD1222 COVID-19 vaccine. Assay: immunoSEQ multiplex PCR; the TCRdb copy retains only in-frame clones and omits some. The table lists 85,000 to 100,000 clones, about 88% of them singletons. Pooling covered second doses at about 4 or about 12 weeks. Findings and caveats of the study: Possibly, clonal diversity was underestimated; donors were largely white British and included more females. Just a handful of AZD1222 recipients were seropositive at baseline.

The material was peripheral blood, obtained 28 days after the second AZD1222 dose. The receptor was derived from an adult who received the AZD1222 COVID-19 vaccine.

DNA for the CDR3: TGTGCCAGCAGGGACAGGGGGCGCTACGGGACTGAAGCTTTCTTT. Encoded protein: CASRDRGRYGTEAFF. The chain employs TRBV27 and TRBJ1-1; 11 nucleotides align to TRBD1. The CDR3 loop spans 15 amino acids. CDR1 is MNHEY, CDR2 SMNVEV, per germline (reference sequence). V was pared by 6 bases and J by 5 bases, with 8 bases of the junction left unmatched.